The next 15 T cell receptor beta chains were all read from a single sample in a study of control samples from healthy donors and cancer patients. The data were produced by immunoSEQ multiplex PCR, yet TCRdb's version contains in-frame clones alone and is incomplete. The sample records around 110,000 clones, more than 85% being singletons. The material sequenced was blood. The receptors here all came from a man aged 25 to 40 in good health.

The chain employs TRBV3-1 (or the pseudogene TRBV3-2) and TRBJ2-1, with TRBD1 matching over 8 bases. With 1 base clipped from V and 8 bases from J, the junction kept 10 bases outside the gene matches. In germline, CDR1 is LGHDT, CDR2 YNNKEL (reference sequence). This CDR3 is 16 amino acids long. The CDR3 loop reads CASSQGVDRVGYEQFF. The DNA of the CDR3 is TGTGCCAGCAGCCAAGGGGTGGACAGGGTGGGCTATGAGCAGTTCTTC.

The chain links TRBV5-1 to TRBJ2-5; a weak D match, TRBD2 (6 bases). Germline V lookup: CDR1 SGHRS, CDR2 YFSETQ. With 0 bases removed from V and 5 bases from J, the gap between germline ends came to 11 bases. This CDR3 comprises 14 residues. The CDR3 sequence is CASSLDTSPETQYF. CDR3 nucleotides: TGCGCCAGCAGCTTGGATACTAGCCCTGAGACCCAGTACTTC.

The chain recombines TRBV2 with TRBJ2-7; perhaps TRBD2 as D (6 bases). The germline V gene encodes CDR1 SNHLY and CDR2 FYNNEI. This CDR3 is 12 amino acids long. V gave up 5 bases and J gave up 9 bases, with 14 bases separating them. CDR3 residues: CASSQWGLGQYF. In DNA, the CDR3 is TGTGCCAGCAGTCAGTGGGGACTTGGGCAGTACTTC.

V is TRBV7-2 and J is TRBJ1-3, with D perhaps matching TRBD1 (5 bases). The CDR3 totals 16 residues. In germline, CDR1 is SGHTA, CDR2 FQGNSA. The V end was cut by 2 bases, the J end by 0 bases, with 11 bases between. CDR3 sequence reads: CASSLQSTASGNTIYF. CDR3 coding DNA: TGTGCCAGCAGCTTACAGTCGACAGCCTCTGGAAACACCATATATTTT.

The CDR3 loop is CASSSTAGKTDTQYF. In DNA form, the CDR3 reads TGTGCCAGCAGTTCGACAGCGGGGAAAACAGATACGCAGTATTTT. The chain is built from TRBV27 and TRBJ2-3, with TRBD2 matching over 7 bases. The length of the CDR3 is 15 residues. The J segment lost 3 bases and the V segment lost 4 bases, leaving 7 bases of the junction unmatched. CDR1 and CDR2 from the germline V gene are MNHEY and SMNVEV (reference sequence).

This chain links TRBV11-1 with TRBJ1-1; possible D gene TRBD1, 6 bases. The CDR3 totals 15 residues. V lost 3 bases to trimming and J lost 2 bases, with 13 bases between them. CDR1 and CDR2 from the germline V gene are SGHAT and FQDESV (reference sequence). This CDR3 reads CASSFSGQINTEAFF. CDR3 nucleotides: TGTGCCAGCAGCTTTTCCGGACAGATTAACACTGAAGCTTTCTTT.

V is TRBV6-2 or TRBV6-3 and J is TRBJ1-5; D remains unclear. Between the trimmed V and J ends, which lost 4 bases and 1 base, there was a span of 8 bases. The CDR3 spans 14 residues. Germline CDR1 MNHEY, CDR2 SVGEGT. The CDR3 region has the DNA TGTGCCAGCAGTTGGCCCGGGAGCAATCAGCCCCAGCATTTT. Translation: CASSWPGSNQPQHF.

CDR3 amino acids: CASSLVGTEDQPQHF. The CDR3 nucleotides are TGTGCCAGCAGCTTAGTAGGGACAGAAGATCAGCCCCAGCATTTT. The gene calls are TRBV7-8 and TRBJ1-5; the match to TRBD1 covers 7 bases. CDR3 length: 15 residues. After removal of 1 base from V and 5 bases from J, the junction contained 5 bases not matched to a gene. Germline V CDR1 and CDR2: SGHVS, FQNEAQ.

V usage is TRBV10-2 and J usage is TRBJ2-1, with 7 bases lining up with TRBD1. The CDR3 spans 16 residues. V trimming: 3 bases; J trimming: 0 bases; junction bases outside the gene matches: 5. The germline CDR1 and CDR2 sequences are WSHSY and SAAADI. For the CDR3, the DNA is TGCGCCAGCAGTGACAGGGGGTCCAGCTCCTACAATGAGCAGTTCTTC. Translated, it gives CASSDRGSSSYNEQFF.

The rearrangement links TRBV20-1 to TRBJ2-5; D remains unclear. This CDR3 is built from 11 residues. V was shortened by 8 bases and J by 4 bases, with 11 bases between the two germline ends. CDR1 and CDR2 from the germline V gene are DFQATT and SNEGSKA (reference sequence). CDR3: CSSSWGETQYF. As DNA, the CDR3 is TGCAGTAGTAGTTGGGGAGAGACCCAGTACTTC.

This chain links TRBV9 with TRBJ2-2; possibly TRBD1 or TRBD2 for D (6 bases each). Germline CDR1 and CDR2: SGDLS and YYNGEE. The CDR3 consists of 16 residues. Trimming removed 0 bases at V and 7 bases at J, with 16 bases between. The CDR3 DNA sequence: TGTGCCAGCAGCGTAGCTGGGGGGCCTTGGAGCGGGGAGCTGTTTTTT. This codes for CASSVAGGPWSGELFF.

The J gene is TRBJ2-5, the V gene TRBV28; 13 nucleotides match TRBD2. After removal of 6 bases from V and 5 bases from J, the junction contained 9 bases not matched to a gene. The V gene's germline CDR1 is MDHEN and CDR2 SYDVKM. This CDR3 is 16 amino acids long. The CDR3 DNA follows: TGTGCCAGCAGCGACGGACTAGCGGGGGAGGCGGAGACCCAGTACTTC. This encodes CASSDGLAGEAETQYF.

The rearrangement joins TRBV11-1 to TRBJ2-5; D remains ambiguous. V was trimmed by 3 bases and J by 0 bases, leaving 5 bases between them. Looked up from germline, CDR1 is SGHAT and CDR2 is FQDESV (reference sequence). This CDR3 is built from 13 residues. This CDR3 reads CASSFWDQETQYF. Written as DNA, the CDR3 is TGTGCCAGCAGCTTTTGGGACCAAGAGACCCAGTACTTC.

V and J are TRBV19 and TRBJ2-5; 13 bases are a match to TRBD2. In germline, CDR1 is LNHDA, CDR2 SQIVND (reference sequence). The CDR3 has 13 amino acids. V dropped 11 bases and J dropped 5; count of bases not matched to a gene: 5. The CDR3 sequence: CASGLAGIETQYF. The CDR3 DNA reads TGTGCCTCGGGACTAGCGGGGATCGAGACCCAGTACTTC.

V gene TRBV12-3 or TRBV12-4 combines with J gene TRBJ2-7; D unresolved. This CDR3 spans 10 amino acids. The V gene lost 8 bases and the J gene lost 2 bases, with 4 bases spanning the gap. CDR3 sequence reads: CASGTYEQYF. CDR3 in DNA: TGTGCCAGCGGTACCTACGAGCAGTACTTC.